Below are 7 T cell receptor beta chains sequenced from a single sample in a study of blood T cell repertoires in COVID-19. Produced via immunoSEQ multiplex PCR; TCRdb's table is partial and in-frame only. The repertoire has roughly 110,000 clones, around four fifths of them found once; the top ten carry roughly 4%. Sequencing was performed on peripheral blood. Source of these receptors: a man between 65 and 80 years old with acute or convalescent COVID-19.

The rearrangement uses TRBV21-1 and TRBJ1-3; TRBD1, as called in the table, went unchecked against the DNA. TRBV21-1 is noted as a pseudogene. The CDR3 has 15 residues. The DNA of the CDR3 is TGTGCCAGCAGTATCGGGACAGGGGGAGGAAACACCATATATTTT. It codes for CASSIGTGGGNTIYF.

This sequence joins TRBV6-5 and TRBJ1-1; 7 bases are a match to TRBD1. CDR3 length equals 15 residues. CDR1 and CDR2 from the germline V gene are MNHEY and SVGAGI. V trimming: 0 bases; J trimming: 7 bases; junction bases outside the gene matches: 8. The CDR3 nucleotides read TGTGCCAGCAGTTACTCGAACAGGGGAGATTTTGAAGCTTTCTTT. Encoded protein: CASSYSNRGDFEAFF.

This chain uses TRBV3-1 (or the pseudogene TRBV3-2) with TRBJ1-1, with D maybe TRBD1 (5 bases). V lost 4 bases and J 7 bases, leaving 13 bases between the germline ends. Germline V gene sequence: CDR1 LGHDT, CDR2 YNNKEL (reference sequence). There are 13 residues in the CDR3. CDR3 DNA sequence: TGTGCCAGCAGCCGCCGGGGGGTGAGTGAAGCTTTCTTT. Protein product: CASSRRGVSEAFF.

The gene calls are TRBV10-1 and TRBJ1-5; 11 bases fit TRBD1. Germline CDR1 reads WNHNN; CDR2 reads SYGVQD (reference sequence). Trimming cost V 4 bases and J 0 bases; bases outside gene matches: 8. The CDR3 length is 18 residues. CDR3 DNA sequence: TGCGCCAGCAGTGGGACAGGGGGCGGATTATATAGCAATCAGCCCCAGCATTTT. This sequence encodes CASSGTGGGLYSNQPQHF.

The chain couples TRBV9 to TRBJ1-6; D is perhaps TRBD1 (6 bases). The CDR3 runs to 16 residues. V was shortened by 3 bases and J by 8 bases, with 18 bases between the two germline ends. From germline, CDR1 is SGDLS and CDR2 YYNGEE. The CDR3 region has the DNA TGTGCCAGCAGCGAGACCCCGGACAGAGGGGATTCACCCCTCCACTTT. This sequence encodes CASSETPDRGDSPLHF. Complete variable domain (other parts from reference TRBV9 and TRBJ1-6): DSGVTQTPKHLITATGQRVTLRCSPRSGDLSVYWYQQSLDQGLQFLIQYYNGEERAKGNILERFSAQQFPDLHSELNLSSLELGDSALYFCASSETPDRGDSPLHFGNGTRLTVT.

This sequence joins TRBV6-5 and TRBJ1-6; D unresolved. Deletions cut 6 bases from V and 6 bases from J, with 12 bases between. This CDR3 spans 14 amino acids. In germline, CDR1 is MNHEY, CDR2 SVGAGI. Here the CDR3 reads CASRLRVRNSPLHF. For the CDR3, the DNA is TGTGCCAGCAGGTTGCGTGTGCGTAATTCACCCCTCCACTTT.

The chain has TRBV5-3 and TRBJ2-7; no definite D call. TRBV5-3 is annotated as an ORF whose role is uncertain. The CDR3 extends over 15 amino acids. Deletions cut 0 bases from V and 3 bases from J, with 13 bases between. This chain's CDR3 is CARSLARGRNYEQYF. In nucleotides, the CDR3 is TGTGCCAGAAGCTTGGCCAGAGGCAGAAACTACGAGCAGTACTTC.